Listed here is a single TCR beta chain. Its specificity is not known. Sequencing was performed with immunoSEQ multiplex PCR; in TCRdb, only in-frame clones are kept and a portion is missing. Of around 150,000 clones listed, around 90% are singletons. This specimen belongs to a study of T cell responses to AZD1222 COVID-19 vaccine. From germline, CDR1 is SGHNT and CDR2 YYREEE (reference sequence). The CDR3 totals 16 residues. V lost 2 bases and J lost 6, with 21 bases in between. Study-wide results and caveats: Sampling captured repertoires only after the peak T cell response. White British ancestry dominated among donors, who included more females, and clonal diversity was possibly underestimated.

Specimen: peripheral blood, collected on day 0 of AZD1222 vaccination. This sequence originates from an adult in good health. The chain links TRBV5-4 to TRBJ2-7, with a weak D call TRBD2 (6 bases). Written as DNA, the CDR3 is TGTGCCAGCAGCTTTGGAGGGGATAGTTTAACCTCCGAGCAGTACTTC. Amino acids: CASSFGGDSLTSEQYF.